This T cell receptor beta chain was captured in a study of blood T cell repertoires in COVID-19. Study-level information: COVID-19 samples, acute and convalescent, were from the United States, Italy and Spain. Nucleic acid was either cDNA or gDNA, and it came from T cells, B-cell-depleted T cells, or PBMCs.

Per the study methods: Amplification from reference gene primers served as the basis for estimated nucleated cell counts. The table came from immunoSEQ multiplex PCR; TCRdb's copy has only in-frame clones and leaves some out. For V, J and clone size, that table is used; D and trimming come from the DNA. This table has 45,000 to 55,000 clones, less than 90% appearing once. CDR1 and CDR2 (germline): LGHDT, YNNKEL (reference sequence). The V gene lost 0 bases and the J gene lost 6 bases, with 14 bases spanning the gap. The CDR3 is 16 amino acids. The chain is built from TRBV3-1 (or the pseudogene TRBV3-2) and TRBJ2-2; D may be TRBD1 (6 bases). The sequenced sample consisted of peripheral blood. The sequence was obtained from a human donor in a cohort sampled during active COVID-19. The CDR3 sequence: CASSQEGGRGAGELFF. The CDR3 nucleotides read TGTGCCAGCAGCCAAGAAGGAGGCAGGGGTGCCGGGGAGCTGTTTTTT.